These 20 T cell receptor beta chains were all obtained from the same sample, sequenced in a study of cytotoxic CD8 clonotypes in ibrutinib-treated CLL. Method: immunoSEQ multiplex PCR; TCRdb's copy keeps in-frame clones and lacks some. The sample yields roughly 150,000 clones, approximately 91% seen once. The specimen comprised PBMCs, sampled at disease progression, from a patient treated with ibrutinib. Source of these receptors: a human donor with chronic lymphocytic leukemia.

The J gene is TRBJ1-2, the V gene TRBV27; D remains ambiguous. This CDR3 spans 15 amino acids. In germline, CDR1 is MNHEY, CDR2 SMNVEV (reference sequence). The ends were cut back, 3 bases at V and 7 bases at J, with 18 bases in the middle. The CDR3 spells CASSFEWRTDSGYTF. The CDR3 DNA is TGTGCCAGCAGTTTTGAGTGGAGGACGGACTCTGGCTACACCTTC.

V gene TRBV6-1 combines with J gene TRBJ2-7; 9 bases align to TRBD1. Germline CDR1 MNHNS, CDR2 SASEGT. The CDR3 totals 12 residues. CDR3 amino acids: CAEGTGPYEQYF. The CDR3 coding sequence is TGTGCTGAGGGGACAGGGCCCTACGAGCAGTACTTC.

The chain uses TRBV7-3 and TRBJ2-5, with 7 positions matching TRBD1. The CDR3 runs 15 residues. Germline CDR1 reads SGHTA; CDR2 reads FQGTGA. The ends lost 5 bases at V and 5 bases at J; junction bases unmatched: 11. The CDR3 loop is CASSPGQPSGETQYF. The CDR3 nucleotides read TGTGCCAGCAGCCCGGGACAGCCCTCTGGGGAGACCCAGTACTTC.

This chain uses TRBV5-1 with TRBJ1-2; tentative D call: TRBD1 (5 bases). V was shortened by 0 bases and J by 4 bases, with 10 bases between the two germline ends. Germline CDR1 and CDR2: SGHRS and YFSETQ. CDR3 length: 14 amino acids. Written as DNA, the CDR3 is TGCGCCAGCAGCTTGGACAGGAACATCTATGGCTACACCTTC. Translated: CASSLDRNIYGYTF.

This chain connects TRBV10-1 to TRBJ1-1, with D perhaps matching TRBD1 (5 bases). V was shortened by 10 bases and J by 10 bases, with 16 bases between the two germline ends. Germline V gene data show CDR1 as WNHNN and CDR2 as SYGVQD (reference sequence). The CDR3 runs 11 residues. CDR3 in amino acids: CATYGASGAFF. The CDR3 bases are TGCGCCACCTATGGGGCCTCTGGAGCTTTCTTT.

With respect to this clone: One end of the junction is discordant with germline, which a read error may explain. This chain uses TRBV7-7 with TRBJ2-3; perhaps TRBD2 as D (6 bases). Per germline, CDR1 SSHAT and CDR2 FNYEAQ (reference sequence). The CDR3 has 14 residues. CDR3 coding DNA: TGTGCTAGCAGCCGAAGCGGGAGCACAGATACGCAGTATTTT. This sequence encodes CASSRSGSTDTQYF. The variable domain in full, with the rest retrieved from reference TRBV7-7 and TRBJ2-3, is GAGVSQSPRYKVTKRGQDVTLRCDPISSHATLYWYQQALGQGPEFLTYFNYEAQPDKSGLPSDRFSAERPEGSISTLTIQRTEQRDSAMYRCASSRSGSTDTQYFGPGTRLTVL.

The chain carries TRBV4-2 and TRBJ2-1; 8 nucleotides align to TRBD2. V trimming: 0 bases; J trimming: 6 bases; junction bases outside the gene matches: 7. Germline V gene lookup returns CDR1 LGHNA and CDR2 YNFKEQ. The CDR3 has 16 amino acids. CDR3 loop: CASSQEFSGNSNEQFF. In DNA form, the CDR3 reads TGTGCCAGCAGCCAAGAGTTTAGCGGGAACAGCAATGAGCAGTTCTTC.

This chain uses TRBV19 with TRBJ1-4, with D unresolved. CDR3 size: 19 residues. Germline V CDR1 and CDR2: LNHDA, SQIVND (reference sequence). The germline V and J ends were trimmed by 5 bases and 3 bases, with 25 bases remaining between them. The CDR3 loop reads CASSAYSGLPTGANEKLFF. Written as DNA, the CDR3 is TGTGCCAGTAGTGCTTACTCCGGACTCCCCACCGGAGCTAATGAAAAACTGTTTTTT.

Here the CDR3 reads CASSRSGSRLDTQYF. The CDR3 DNA reads as TGTGCCAGCAGCCGTAGCGGGAGTAGGTTAGATACGCAGTATTTT. The V and J genes are TRBV6-6 and TRBJ2-3; 9 bases fit TRBD2. Per germline, CDR1 MNHNY and CDR2 SVGAGI (reference sequence). The CDR3 consists of 15 residues. V dropped 6 bases and J dropped 5; count of bases not matched to a gene: 9.

The sample holds one count of this clone. The CDR3 sequence: CAWTGGNTYEQYF. The CDR3 DNA reads TGTGCCTGGACGGGCGGAAATACCTACGAGCAGTACTTC. The chain is built from TRBV30 and TRBJ2-7; D unresolved. Germline V lookup: CDR1 GTSNPN, CDR2 SVGIG (reference sequence). V was trimmed by 4 bases and J by 2 bases, leaving 12 bases between them. This CDR3 is built from 13 residues.

This clone was seen only once. The chain is built from TRBV6-5 and TRBJ2-1; D is unresolved. CDR3 size: 15 residues. Trimming pared 0 bases from V and 6 bases from J, leaving 12 bases between. Germline lookup yields CDR1 MNHEY and CDR2 SVGAGI. In DNA, the CDR3 is TGTGCCAGCAGTTACTCAGGGCAAGGAACCAATGAGCAGTTCTTC. This translates into CASSYSGQGTNEQFF.

The chain uses TRBV6-5 and TRBJ1-2, with 8 bases lining up with TRBD1. The CDR3 is 15 amino acids. V lost 4 bases, J lost 6 bases, and 10 bases stayed unmatched. CDR1 is MNHEY, CDR2 SVGAGI, per germline. The CDR3 region is CASSSHRDRHNGYTF. The CDR3 coding sequence is TGTGCCAGCAGTTCCCACCGGGACAGGCATAATGGCTACACCTTC.

This clone was recorded a few times. This chain joins TRBV4-2 and TRBJ1-5; 11 nucleotides align to TRBD1. With 9 bases clipped from V and 6 bases from J, the junction kept 13 bases outside the gene matches. There are 16 residues in the CDR3. Germline-derived CDR1 and CDR2 are LGHNA and YNFKEQ. This CDR3 reads CASSGTGTGGTQPQHF. DNA of the CDR3: TGTGCCAGTTCTGGGACCGGGACAGGGGGTACTCAGCCCCAGCATTTT.

This rearrangement joins TRBV6-5 to TRBJ1-3; D is uncertain. CDR1 and CDR2 from the germline V gene are MNHEY and SVGAGI. The length of the CDR3 is 16 residues. Trimming left V 3 bases short and J 1 base short, with 13 bases between. The CDR3 DNA follows: TGTGCCAGCAGTTATAATAGGAAGTTTTCTGGAAACACCATATATTTT. It codes for CASSYNRKFSGNTIYF.

This chain links TRBV20-1 with TRBJ1-2, with unresolved D. V was trimmed by 5 bases and J by 4 bases, leaving 8 bases between them. There are 11 residues in the CDR3. Looked up from germline, CDR1 is DFQATT and CDR2 is SNEGSKA (reference sequence). The CDR3 DNA sequence: TGCAGTGCTTCAACAGTCTATGGCTACACCTTC. Translation gives CSASTVYGYTF.

The chain is built from TRBV4-1 and TRBJ2-7; D is ambiguous. Germline V gives CDR1 MGHRA, CDR2 YSYEKL. V shed 0 bases and J shed 0 bases, with 6 bases lying between them. This CDR3 region has 14 residues. This chain's CDR3 is CASSQDHSSYEQYF. CDR3 nucleotide sequence: TGCGCCAGCAGCCAAGATCACTCCTCCTACGAGCAGTACTTC.

CDR3 loop: CASSPLTGNEQYF. The CDR3 DNA sequence: TGTGCCAGCTCACCTCTAACAGGGAACGAGCAGTACTTC. The V gene is TRBV18, the J gene TRBJ2-7, with a possible D match to TRBD1 (6 bases). The V and J ends lost 3 bases and 5 bases respectively, with 11 bases between them. CDR3 length: 13 residues. CDR1 and CDR2 from the germline V gene are KGHSH and LQKENI.

The chain recombines TRBV19 with TRBJ1-5; D is undetermined. Germline V lookup: CDR1 LNHDA, CDR2 SQIVND (reference sequence). V was pared by 2 bases and J by 5 bases, with 7 bases between. CDR3 length: 13 residues. CDR3 protein: CASSIWPDQPQHF. The CDR3 nucleotides are TGTGCCAGTAGTATATGGCCGGATCAGCCCCAGCATTTT.

The rearrangement joins TRBV11-3 to TRBJ1-2; TRBD1 might be the D (5 bases). The CDR3 has 17 amino acids. The ends were cut back, 0 bases at V and 4 bases at J, with 18 bases in the middle. Germline V CDR1 and CDR2: SGHNT, YENEEA. CDR3 coding DNA: TGTGCCAGCAGCTTAGATCTATCGCAGGGCCTCCTCTATGGCTACACCTTC. Translating it yields CASSLDLSQGLLYGYTF.

The V gene is TRBV19, the J gene TRBJ1-1; D might be TRBD1 (6 bases). The CDR3 is made up of 16 amino acids. Trimming left V 4 bases short and J 1 base short, with 16 bases between. Germline lookup yields CDR1 LNHDA and CDR2 SQIVND (reference sequence). Here the CDR3 DNA reads TGTGCCAGTAGTACGCTTGCAGGGGCCCAGAACACTGAAGCTTTCTTT. This gives the protein CASSTLAGAQNTEAFF.